This TCR beta chain was retrieved from a study of blood T cell repertoires in COVID-19. Overall study: Acute-phase and convalescent COVID-19 samples originated in the United States, Italy and Spain. T cells, B-cell-depleted T cells, or PBMCs supplied cDNA or gDNA.

Data came from immunoSEQ multiplex PCR; TCRdb stores just in-frame clones and leaves some out. The table records some 70,000 clones, around 83% of them present only once. CDR3 length equals 15 residues. V was cut by 5 bases and J by 4 bases, with 15 bases left in between. In germline, CDR1 is SGHTA, CDR2 FQGNSA. The specimen sequenced was peripheral blood. This clonotype was obtained from a middle-aged man with active COVID-19. This chain uses TRBV7-2 with TRBJ1-5; D gene unclear. The CDR3 loop is CASSAQAGSNQPQHF. CDR3 in DNA: TGTGCCAGCAGCGCCCAAGCGGGTTCAAATCAGCCCCAGCATTTT.